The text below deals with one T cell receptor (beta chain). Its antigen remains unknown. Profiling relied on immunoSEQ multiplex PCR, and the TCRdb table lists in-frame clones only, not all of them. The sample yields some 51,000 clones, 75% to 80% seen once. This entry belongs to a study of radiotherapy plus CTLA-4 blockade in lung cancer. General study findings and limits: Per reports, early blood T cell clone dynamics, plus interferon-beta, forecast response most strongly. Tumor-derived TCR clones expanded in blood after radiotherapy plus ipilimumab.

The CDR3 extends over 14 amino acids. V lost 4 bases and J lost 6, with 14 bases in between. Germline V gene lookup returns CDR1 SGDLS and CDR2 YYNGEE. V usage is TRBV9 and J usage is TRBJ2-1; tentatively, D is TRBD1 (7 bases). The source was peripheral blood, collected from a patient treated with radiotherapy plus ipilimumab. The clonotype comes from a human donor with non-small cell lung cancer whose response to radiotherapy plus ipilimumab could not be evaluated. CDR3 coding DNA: TGTGCCAGCAGCTCCCCCCAGGGGGGCAATGAGCAGTTCTTC. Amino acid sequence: CASSSPQGGNEQFF. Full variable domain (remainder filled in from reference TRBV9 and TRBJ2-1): DSGVTQTPKHLITATGQRVTLRCSPRSGDLSVYWYQQSLDQGLQFLIQYYNGEERAKGNILERFSAQQFPDLHSELNLSSLELGDSALYFCASSSPQGGNEQFFGPGTRLTVL.